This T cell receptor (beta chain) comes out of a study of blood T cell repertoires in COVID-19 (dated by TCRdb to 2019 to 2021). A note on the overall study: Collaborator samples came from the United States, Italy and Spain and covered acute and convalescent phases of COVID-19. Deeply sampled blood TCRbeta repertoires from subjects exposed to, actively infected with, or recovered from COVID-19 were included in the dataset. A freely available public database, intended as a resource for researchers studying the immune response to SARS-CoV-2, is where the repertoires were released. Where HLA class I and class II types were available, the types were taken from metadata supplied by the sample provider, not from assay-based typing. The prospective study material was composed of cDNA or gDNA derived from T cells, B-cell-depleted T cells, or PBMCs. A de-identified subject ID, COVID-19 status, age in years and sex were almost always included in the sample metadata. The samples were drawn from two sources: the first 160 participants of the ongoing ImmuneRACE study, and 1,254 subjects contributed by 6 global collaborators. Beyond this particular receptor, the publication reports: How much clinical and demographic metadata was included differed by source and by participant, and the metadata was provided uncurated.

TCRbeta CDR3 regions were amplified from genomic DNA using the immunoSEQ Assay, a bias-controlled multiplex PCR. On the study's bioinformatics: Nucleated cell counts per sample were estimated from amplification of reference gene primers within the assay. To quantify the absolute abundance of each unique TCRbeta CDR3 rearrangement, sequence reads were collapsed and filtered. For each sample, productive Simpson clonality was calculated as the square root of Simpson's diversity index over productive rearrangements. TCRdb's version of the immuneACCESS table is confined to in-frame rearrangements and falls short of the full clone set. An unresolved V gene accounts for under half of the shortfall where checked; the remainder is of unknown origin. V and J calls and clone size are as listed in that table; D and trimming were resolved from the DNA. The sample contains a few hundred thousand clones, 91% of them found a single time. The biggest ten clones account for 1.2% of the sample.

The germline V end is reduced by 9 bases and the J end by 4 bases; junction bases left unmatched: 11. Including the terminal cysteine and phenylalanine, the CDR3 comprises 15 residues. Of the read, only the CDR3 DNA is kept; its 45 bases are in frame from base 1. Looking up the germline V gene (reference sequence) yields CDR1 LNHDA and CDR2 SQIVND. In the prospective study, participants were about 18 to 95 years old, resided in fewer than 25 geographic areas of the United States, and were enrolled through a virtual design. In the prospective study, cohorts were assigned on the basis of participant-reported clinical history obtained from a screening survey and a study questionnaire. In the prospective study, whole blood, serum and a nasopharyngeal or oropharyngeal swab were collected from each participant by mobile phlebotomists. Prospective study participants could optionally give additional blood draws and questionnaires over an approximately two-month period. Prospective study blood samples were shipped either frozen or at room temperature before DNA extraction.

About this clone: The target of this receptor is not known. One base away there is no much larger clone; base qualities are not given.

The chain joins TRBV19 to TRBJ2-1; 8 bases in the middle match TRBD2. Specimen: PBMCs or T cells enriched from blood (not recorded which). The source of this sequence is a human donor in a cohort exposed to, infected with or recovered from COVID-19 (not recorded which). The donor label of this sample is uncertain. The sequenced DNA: TGTGCCAGCGTCGATACTAGCGGTCTTTACAATGAGCAGTTCTTC. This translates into CASVDTSGLYNEQFF. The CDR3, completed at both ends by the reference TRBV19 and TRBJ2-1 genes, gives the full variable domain DGGITQSPKYLFRKEGQNVTLSCEQNLNHDAMYWYRQDPGQGLRLIYYSQIVNDFQKGDIAEGYSVSREKKESFPLTVTSAQKNPTAFYLCASVDTSGLYNEQFFGPGTRLTVL.